The 10 T cell receptor beta chains below come from one sample, sequenced in a study of blood T cell repertoires in COVID-19. The table came from immunoSEQ multiplex PCR; TCRdb's copy has only in-frame clones and leaves some out. Of approximately 140,000 clones detected, about 88% appear once; the ten largest clones hold approximately 2.5%. The sample consisted of peripheral blood. The origin of the receptors is a human donor with COVID-19, enrolled during active disease. The donor label of this sample is uncertain.

CDR3 DNA: TGTGCCAGCAGCCCGACAGGGGACTTGGGGTATGGCTACACCTTC. This encodes CASSPTGDLGYGYTF. The V call is TRBV7-6, the J call TRBJ1-2; TRBD1 matches 8 bases. CDR3 length: 15 amino acids. Germline V gene sequence: CDR1 SGHVS, CDR2 FNYEAQ. V was pared by 5 bases and J by 5 bases, with 10 bases of the junction left unmatched.

This chain connects TRBV3-1 (or the pseudogene TRBV3-2) to TRBJ1-2; 7 bases are shared with TRBD1. Germline V gene lookup returns CDR1 LGHDT and CDR2 YNNKEL (reference sequence). The CDR3 length is 18 residues. With V trimmed by 1 base and J by 3 bases, 14 bases remained unmatched. The CDR3, as DNA: TGTGCCAGCAGCCAAGTAGGTCTACGGACCCAGGGGGACTATGGCTACACCTTC. It yields the protein CASSQVGLRTQGDYGYTF.

J is TRBJ2-2 and V is TRBV5-6, with unresolved D. The CDR3 loop spans 14 amino acids. From germline, CDR1 is SGHDT and CDR2 YYEEEE. Trimming took off 3 bases at V and 11 bases at J, with 17 bases between the two ends. As DNA, the CDR3 is TGTGCCAGCAGCTCCGGAGACCGACTCGGAGAGCTGTTTTTT. This codes for CASSSGDRLGELFF. Full variable domain (remainder filled in from reference TRBV5-6 and TRBJ2-2): DAGVTQSPTHLIKTRGQQVTLRCSPKSGHDTVSWYQQALGQGPQFIFQYYEEEERQRGNFPDRFSGHQFPNYSSELNVNALLLGDSALYLCASSSGDRLGELFFGEGSRLTVL.

The rearrangement joins TRBV24-1 to TRBJ1-2, with a tentative D call TRBD1 (6 bases). CDR1 KGHDR and CDR2 SFDVKD come from the germline V gene. This CDR3 region has 12 residues. With 10 bases removed from V and 2 bases from J, the gap between germline ends came to 10 bases. The CDR3 reads CATRGGNYGYTF. The CDR3 coding sequence is TGTGCCACACGGGGGGGCAACTATGGCTACACCTTC.

This chain uses TRBV5-1 with TRBJ1-2, with D possibly matching TRBD1 (6 bases). Germline V gives CDR1 SGHRS, CDR2 YFSETQ. V dropped 2 bases and J dropped 4 bases, with 12 bases sitting between them. The CDR3 is 14 amino acids. The CDR3 is CASSLQGDLYGYTF. The CDR3 nucleotides read TGCGCCAGCAGCTTACAGGGAGACCTCTATGGCTACACCTTC.

In DNA, the CDR3 is TGTGCCAGCAGCCGAGGGGTGCGGGGCTATGGCTACACCTTC. Its translation is CASSRGVRGYGYTF. This sequence joins TRBV3-1 (or the pseudogene TRBV3-2) and TRBJ1-2; D is possibly TRBD1 (5 bases). The V end lost 4 bases, the J end lost 4 bases, and 13 bases lay between the germline ends. The V gene's germline CDR1 is LGHDT and CDR2 YNNKEL (reference sequence). There are 14 residues in the CDR3.

V usage is TRBV6-6 and J usage is TRBJ2-5, with D possibly being TRBD1 (5 bases). CDR1 and CDR2 (germline): MNHNY, SVGAGI (reference sequence). The CDR3 spans 12 residues. Trimming removed 9 bases at V and 5 bases at J, with 13 bases between. CDR3 nucleotide sequence: TGTGCCAGTTCACAGGATTTTGAGACCCAGTACTTC. As protein: CASSQDFETQYF.

The chain carries TRBV6-1 and TRBJ2-7; tentatively, D is TRBD2 (6 bases). V lost 3 bases to trimming and J lost 7 bases, with 22 bases between them. The germline V gene encodes CDR1 MNHNS and CDR2 SASEGT. The length of the CDR3 is 16 residues. CDR3 amino acids: CASSEGRGTGLREQYF. As DNA, the CDR3 is TGTGCCAGCAGTGAGGGTCGCGGGACGGGTCTACGGGAGCAGTACTTC.

This clone was detected only once. The V gene is TRBV30, the J gene TRBJ1-6, with a weak D call TRBD1 (5 bases). The length of the CDR3 is 13 residues. Germline values: CDR1 GTSNPN, CDR2 SVGIG (reference sequence). Trimming removed 4 bases at V and 11 bases at J, with 15 bases between. The CDR3 here is CAWTGTGGTPLHF. In DNA form, the CDR3 reads TGTGCCTGGACCGGGACTGGGGGGACACCCCTCCACTTT.

The chain carries TRBV9 and TRBJ2-1, with 9 bases matching TRBD2. The CDR3 length is 14 residues. Germline loops: CDR1 SGDLS, CDR2 YYNGEE. V was clipped by 2 bases and J by 6 bases; unmatched bases: 3. The chain's CDR3 is CASSVRGRGNEQFF. The CDR3 DNA sequence: TGTGCCAGCAGCGTCCGCGGGAGGGGCAATGAGCAGTTCTTC.